These T cell receptor beta chains were read from a single sample in a study of blood T cell repertoires in COVID-19. Data came from immunoSEQ multiplex PCR; TCRdb stores just in-frame clones and leaves some out. The repertoire holds approximately 100,000 clones, with 87% as singletons. Material for sequencing was peripheral blood. Receptors were obtained from a man between 50 and 59 years old in a cohort sampled during active COVID-19. CDR3s include the opening cysteine and the closing phenylalanine or tryptophan. A D gene is named only where the DNA matches it firmly. Clone size appears in some rows only: once, few, many, or a class for an expanded clone.

TGTGCCAGCAGCCAGGCAGATAGCAATCAGCCCCAGCATTTT CASSQADSNQPQHF TRBJ1-5 . TRBV3-1/TRBV3-2 .
TGCAGTGCGCTGACAGGGGGAGGCTACACCTTC CSALTGGGYTF TRBJ1-2 . TRBV20-1 TRBD1
TGTGCCAGCAGTTTGGATTTTTCGGGGGTGAAAGCTTTCTTT CASSLDFSGVKAFF TRBJ1-1 . TRBV6-5 .
TGTGCCAGCAACCCCCAGGCGGGAGAGGGAGAGTACCAAGAGACCCAGTACTTC CASNPQAGEGEYQETQYF TRBJ2-5 . TRBV6-2/TRBV6-3 TRBD2
TGCGCCAGCAGTCTAAAACCCGGGACACCTAATCAGCCCCAGCATTTT CASSLKPGTPNQPQHF TRBJ1-5 once TRBV23-1 .
TGTGCCAGCAGCGGCGGGGGACAGGGTAACTATGGCTACACCTTC CASSGGGQGNYGYTF TRBJ1-2 . TRBV9 TRBD1
TGTGCCAGCAGCTTGATTGGGGCGGAAGAGACCCAGTACTTC CASSLIGAEETQYF TRBJ2-5 . TRBV5-6 .
TGTGCCAGCAGCTTCGGAGGGAACACTGAAGCTTTCTTT CASSFGGNTEAFF TRBJ1-1 . TRBV7-8 .
TGCGCCAGCAGCCCCCGGATGACAGGGTCCTACGCCGGGGAGACCCAGTACTTC CASSPRMTGSYAGETQYF TRBJ2-5 once TRBV5-1 TRBD1
TGTGCCACCTTCGTATTTGAAGCTTTCTTT CATFVFEAFF TRBJ1-1 . TRBV12-3/TRBV12-4 .
TGCAGTGCTAGATATCCAGATACGCAGTATTTT CSARYPDTQYF TRBJ2-3 . TRBV20-1 .
TGCGCCAGCAGTCAATCTTCCCCCCGGGACACTGAAGCTTTCTTT CASSQSSPRDTEAFF TRBJ1-1 . TRBV23-1 .